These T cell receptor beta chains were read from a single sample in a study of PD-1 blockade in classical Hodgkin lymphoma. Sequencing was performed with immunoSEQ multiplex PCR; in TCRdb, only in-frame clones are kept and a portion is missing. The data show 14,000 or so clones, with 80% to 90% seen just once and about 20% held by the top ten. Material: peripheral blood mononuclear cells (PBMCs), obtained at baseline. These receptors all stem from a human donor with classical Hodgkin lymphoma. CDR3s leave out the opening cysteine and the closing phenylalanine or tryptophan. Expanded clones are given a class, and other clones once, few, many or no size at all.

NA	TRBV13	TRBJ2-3	ASSWGSGGLGTDTQY
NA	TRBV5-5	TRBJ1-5	ASSLEGSNQPQH
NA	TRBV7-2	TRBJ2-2	ASSSDTGELF
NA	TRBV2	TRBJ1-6	ASRGQQLSSYNSPLH
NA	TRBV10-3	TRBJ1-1	AISYTGGTEAF
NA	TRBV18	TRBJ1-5	ASSPTADQPQH
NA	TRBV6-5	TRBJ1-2	ASSQQGGNNYGYT
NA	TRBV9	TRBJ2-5	ASSFTPYQETQY
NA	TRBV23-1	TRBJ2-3	ASSQEAGGGPDTQY
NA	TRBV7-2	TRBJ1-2	ASSLFRTGGNYGYT
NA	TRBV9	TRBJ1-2	ASSESRDRRSYT
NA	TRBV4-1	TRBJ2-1	ASSQDEIAREQF
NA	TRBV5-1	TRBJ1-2	ASSFTGTGRDGYT
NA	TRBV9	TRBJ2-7	ASALEPSYEQY
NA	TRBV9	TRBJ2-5	ASSVAGVQETQY
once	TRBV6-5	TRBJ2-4	ASNSGGENIQY
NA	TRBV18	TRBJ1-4	ASSPGTVNEKLF
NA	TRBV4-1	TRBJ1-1	ASSGQGNTEAF
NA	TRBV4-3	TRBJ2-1	ASSQETGTHNEQF
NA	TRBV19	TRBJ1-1	ASSLHGQALRTEAF
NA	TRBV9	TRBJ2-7	ASSVEPLPFEQY
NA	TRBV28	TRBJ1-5	ASSFGDGNQPQH
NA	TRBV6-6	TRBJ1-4	ASRQPQGDDEKLF
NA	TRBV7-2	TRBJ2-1	ASSLALSSDEQF
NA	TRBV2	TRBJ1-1	ASRTRARAF
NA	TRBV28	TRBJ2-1	ASSLSLAGGTYNEQF